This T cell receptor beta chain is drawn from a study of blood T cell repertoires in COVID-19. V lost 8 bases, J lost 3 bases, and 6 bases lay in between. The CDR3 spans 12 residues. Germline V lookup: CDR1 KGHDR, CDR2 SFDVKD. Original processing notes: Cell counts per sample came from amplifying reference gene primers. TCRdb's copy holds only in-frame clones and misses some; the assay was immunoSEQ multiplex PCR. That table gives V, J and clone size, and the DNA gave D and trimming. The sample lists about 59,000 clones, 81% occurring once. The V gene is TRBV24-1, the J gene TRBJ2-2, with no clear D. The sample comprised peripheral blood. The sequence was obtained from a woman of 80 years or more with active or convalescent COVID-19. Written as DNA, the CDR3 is TGTGCCACCACTAGTTACACCGGGGAGCTGTTTTTT. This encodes CATTSYTGELFF.